Each of the 29 T cell receptor beta chains below was sequenced from the same sample in a study of cytomegalovirus exposure and HLA in healthy donors. Primers for the PCR totalled 60 Vbeta and 13 Jbeta. The data were produced by immunoSEQ multiplex PCR, yet TCRdb's version contains in-frame clones alone and is incomplete. The table records over 95,000 clones, roughly 80% of them present only once. Specimen: PBMCs. The receptor set was obtained from a man in his forties or fifties in good health and CMV-seronegative.

This CDR3 is CASSKGGTMGGKRTSEQYF. CDR3 DNA: TGTGCCAGCAGCAAAGGGGGAACAATGGGAGGGAAGAGGACTTCCGAGCAGTACTTC. This sequence joins TRBV21-1 and TRBJ2-7; the table's TRBD2 call for D was not verified on the DNA. TRBV21-1 is designated a pseudogene. The CDR3 runs 19 residues.

This chain uses TRBV6-5 with TRBJ1-1; TRBD1 agrees at 7 bases. The CDR3 covers 13 residues. J lost 7 bases, V lost 6 bases, and 8 bases had no gene match. Germline CDR1 MNHEY, CDR2 SVGAGI. DNA of the CDR3: TGTGCCAGCAGCTCCGGACAGGCGCTTGAAGCTTTCTTT. Translation: CASSSGQALEAFF.

The rearrangement links TRBV20-1 to TRBJ2-7; possible D gene TRBD2, 5 bases. Deletions cut 6 bases from V and 5 bases from J, with 11 bases between. The CDR3 extends over 11 amino acids. The germline CDR1 and CDR2 sequences are DFQATT and SNEGSKA (reference sequence). The CDR3, as DNA: TGCAGTGCCCTAACGCGGGACGAGCAGTACTTC. Its protein is CSALTRDEQYF.

This rearrangement joins TRBV28 to TRBJ2-7, with 9 bases fitting TRBD1. The CDR3 extends over 15 amino acids. Germline trimming cut 2 bases from V and 5 bases from J; bases unmatched to any gene: 7. CDR1 and CDR2 from the germline V gene are MDHEN and SYDVKM. Here the CDR3 DNA reads TGTGCCAGCAGTTTACGGGGACAGGGCGGACACGAGCAGTACTTC. Amino acids: CASSLRGQGGHEQYF.

This clone has only one observation. Other DNA sequences of this sample code for an identical CDR3. The chain carries TRBV6-5 and TRBJ1-2, with TRBD1 matching 7 bases. V dropped 7 bases and J dropped 2; count of bases not matched to a gene: 4. This CDR3 contains 13 residues. Per germline, CDR1 MNHEY and CDR2 SVGAGI. This CDR3 reads CASTPTGNYGYTF. The CDR3 DNA reads TGTGCCAGCACCCCGACAGGGAACTATGGCTACACCTTC.

The V and J genes are TRBV7-6 and TRBJ1-3; D is ambiguous. CDR3 length: 15 residues. V was clipped by 3 bases and J by 0 bases, with 9 bases between them. Germline-derived CDR1 and CDR2 are SGHVS and FNYEAQ. The CDR3 bases are TGTGCCAGCAGCTTTGATAAGAGCTCTGGAAACACCATATATTTT. This translates into CASSFDKSSGNTIYF. The full variable domain, with the rest looked up from reference TRBV7-6 and TRBJ1-3, is GAGVSQSPRYKVTKRGQDVALRCDPISGHVSLYWYRQALGQGPEFLTYFNYEAQQDKSGLPNDRFSAERPEGSISTLTIQRTEQRDSAMYRCASSFDKSSGNTIYFGEGSWLTVV.

The count of this clone is one. The chain employs TRBV11-2 and TRBJ2-7; TRBD1 matches 10 bases. Germline loops: CDR1 SGHAT, CDR2 FQNNGV. V shed 5 bases and J 4 bases; nucleotides not matched to a gene: 5. The CDR3 sequence is 14 residues long. CDR3 protein: CASSPTGGPYEQYF. In DNA form, the CDR3 reads TGTGCCAGCAGCCCGACAGGGGGCCCATACGAGCAGTACTTC. Complete variable domain (other parts from reference TRBV11-2 and TRBJ2-7): EAGVAQSPRYKIIEKRQSVAFWCNPISGHATLYWYQQILGQGPKLLIQFQNNGVVDDSQLPKDRFSAERLKGVDSTLKIQPAKLEDSAVYLCASSPTGGPYEQYFGPGTRLTVT.

The chain employs TRBV28 and TRBJ2-3, with D perhaps matching TRBD2 (7 bases). V lost 3 bases to trimming and J lost 2 bases, with 12 bases between them. The germline CDR1 and CDR2 sequences are MDHEN and SYDVKM. This CDR3 has 15 residues. This CDR3 is CASSLAGAHTDTQYF. The CDR3 coding sequence is TGTGCCAGCAGTTTGGCGGGGGCTCACACAGATACGCAGTATTTT.

This chain connects TRBV6-1 to TRBJ2-2; TRBD2 matches at 8 bases. Germline assignment: CDR1 MNHNS and CDR2 SASEGT. Trimming cost V 1 base and J 6 bases; bases outside gene matches: 7. This CDR3 has 16 residues. The CDR3 nucleotides read TGTGCCAGCAGTGAAGTACCGGGACTAGTGTCCGGGGAGCTGTTTTTT. Residues: CASSEVPGLVSGELFF.

This chain joins TRBV2 and TRBJ2-1, with 9 positions matching TRBD2. The CDR3 runs to 14 residues. Germline V gene lookup returns CDR1 SNHLY and CDR2 FYNNEI. Germline trimming cut 6 bases from V and 6 bases from J; bases unmatched to any gene: 6. In nucleotides, the CDR3 is TGTGCCAGCAGCTTCGCGGGGGGGCCCAATGAGCAGTTCTTC. Protein sequence: CASSFAGGPNEQFF.

CDR3 nucleotides: TGTGCCAGCTCACGAACCGGGAACTCAGAGACCCAGTACTTC. Translated: CASSRTGNSETQYF. The rearrangement joins TRBV18 to TRBJ2-5, with a possible D match to TRBD2 (5 bases). The CDR3 loop spans 14 amino acids. Germline loops: CDR1 KGHSH, CDR2 LQKENI. The V end lost 4 bases, the J end lost 4 bases, and 13 bases lay between the germline ends.

This clone was seen a few times. The chain combines TRBV6-1 with TRBJ1-5; 7 bases are shared with TRBD1. The germline V gene encodes CDR1 MNHNS and CDR2 SASEGT. The ends lost 2 bases at V and 0 bases at J; junction bases unmatched: 4. CDR3 length equals 16 residues. CDR3 amino acids: CASSERQGGSNQPQHF. CDR3 sequence (DNA): TGTGCCAGCAGTGAACGACAGGGTGGTAGCAATCAGCCCCAGCATTTT.

The genes are TRBV11-2 and TRBJ2-7; 10 bases map to TRBD2. CDR1 SGHAT and CDR2 FQNNGV come from the germline V gene. J gave up 5 bases and V 3 bases, and 7 bases lay outside the gene matches. CDR3 length equals 15 residues. The CDR3: CASSFQSSGRNEQYF. The DNA for the CDR3 is TGTGCCAGCAGCTTCCAGTCTAGCGGGAGAAACGAGCAGTACTTC.

V and J are TRBV9 and TRBJ2-3, with 7 positions matching TRBD2. Germline V gene lookup returns CDR1 SGDLS and CDR2 YYNGEE. V shed 0 bases, J shed 3 bases, and the junction held 4 bases outside the gene matches. This CDR3 contains 15 residues. Here the CDR3 reads CASSVDGLETDTQYF. In nucleotides, the CDR3 is TGTGCCAGCAGCGTAGATGGACTAGAAACAGATACGCAGTATTTT.

The rearrangement uses TRBV29-1 and TRBJ2-1; 9 nucleotides agree with TRBD2. This CDR3 has 14 amino acids. Trimming at V came to 3 bases and at J to 11 bases, leaving 11 bases not matched to a gene. Germline V lookup: CDR1 SQVTM, CDR2 ANQGSEA. Written as DNA, the CDR3 is TGCAGCGTTGACCGGCGGGAGGGAGTCCTCCAGCAGTTCTTC. As protein: CSVDRREGVLQQFF.

The chain links TRBV5-1 to TRBJ2-2; TRBD1 is a possible D gene (5 bases). CDR3 length: 15 amino acids. Deletions cut 0 bases from V and 5 bases from J, with 11 bases between. Germline V gene sequence: CDR1 SGHRS, CDR2 YFSETQ. CDR3: CASSLVAGRTGELFF. The CDR3 DNA sequence: TGCGCCAGCAGCTTGGTGGCAGGGCGAACCGGGGAGCTGTTTTTT.

The chain links TRBV7-8 to TRBJ2-1; the match to TRBD2 covers 8 bases. CDR1 and CDR2 from the germline V gene are SGHVS and FQNEAQ. The CDR3 spans 16 residues. V lost 0 bases, J lost 1 base, and 2 bases stayed unmatched. The CDR3, as DNA: TGTGCCAGCAGCTTAGCGGCGGGGGGTTCCTACAATGAGCAGTTCTTC. As protein: CASSLAAGGSYNEQFF.

In DNA, the CDR3 is TGTGCCAGCAGCCGGGACAGGGATTTATATCAGCCCCAGCATTTT. It specifies CASSRDRDLYQPQHF. The rearrangement uses TRBV5-6 and TRBJ1-5; TRBD1 matches 9 bases. CDR3 length: 15 residues. The V gene end was trimmed by 4 bases and the J gene end by 5 bases; junction bases not matched to a gene: 7. The germline gives CDR1 SGHDT, CDR2 YYEEEE.

Here the CDR3 reads CASSPGLAVYNEQFF. The DNA of the CDR3 is TGTGCCAGCAGCCCTGGACTAGCGGTCTACAATGAGCAGTTCTTC. The chain links TRBV14 to TRBJ2-1; 10 positions agree with TRBD2. Germline V lookup: CDR1 SGHDN, CDR2 FVKESK. After removal of 4 bases from V and 3 bases from J, the junction contained 3 bases not matched to a gene. There are 15 residues in the CDR3.

The chain links TRBV2 to TRBJ2-3; maybe TRBD2 (5 bases). Germline loops: CDR1 SNHLY, CDR2 FYNNEI. The CDR3 extends over 17 amino acids. V lost 6 bases and J lost 0, with 19 bases in between. DNA of the CDR3: TGTGCCAGCAGGCTGGTGGGTAGCGAAACTAGCACAGATACGCAGTATTTT. Amino acids: CASRLVGSETSTDTQYF.

V and J are TRBV6-5 and TRBJ2-7; the D is unclear. V lost 6 bases and J lost 3, with 15 bases in between. Per germline, CDR1 MNHEY and CDR2 SVGAGI. CDR3 length: 14 residues. The CDR3 protein is CASSQVTGHYEQYF. The CDR3 coding sequence is TGTGCCAGCAGCCAGGTCACCGGCCACTACGAGCAGTACTTC.

CDR3 region: CASTPGRTYNEQFF. The CDR3 coding sequence is TGTGCCAGCACCCCAGGGCGGACCTACAATGAGCAGTTCTTC. The genes are TRBV6-5 and TRBJ2-1, with D possibly TRBD1 on 5 matching bases. Germline V gene data show CDR1 as MNHEY and CDR2 as SVGAGI. The CDR3 loop spans 14 amino acids. V lost 7 bases and J 2 bases, leaving 12 bases between the germline ends.

The CDR3 region has the DNA TGTGCCAGCAGCGTCGTTTTTAGGGGCCCAGGGGCAGGGAACACTGAAGCTTTCTTT. Translation: CASSVVFRGPGAGNTEAFF. This rearrangement joins TRBV9 to TRBJ1-1, with TRBD1 as a possible D gene (6 bases). Per germline, CDR1 SGDLS and CDR2 YYNGEE. This CDR3 has 19 residues. V was pared by 2 bases and J by 1 base, with 24 bases between.

The J gene is TRBJ1-1, the V gene TRBV18; no definite D call. Trimming shortened V by 5 bases and J by 3 bases, and 7 bases separated the two germline ends. The CDR3 is made up of 12 amino acids. CDR1 is KGHSH and CDR2 is LQKENI in the germline V gene. The CDR3 nucleotides read TGTGCCAGCTCAGCCGAGTACACTGAAGCTTTCTTT. Its protein is CASSAEYTEAFF.

The gene calls are TRBV13 and TRBJ2-1; 9 positions match TRBD2. V trimming: 2 bases; J trimming: 4 bases; junction bases outside the gene matches: 12. The CDR3 has 18 amino acids. Germline V gene sequence: CDR1 PRHDT, CDR2 FYEKMQ (reference sequence). The CDR3 loop reads CASSLTPPRLAVYNEQFF. CDR3 nucleotides: TGTGCCAGCAGCTTAACCCCACCCCGACTAGCGGTTTACAATGAGCAGTTCTTC.

The CDR3 nucleotides are TGTGCCAGCAGCGCTCCGGGACTAGGAGGACGAAACGAGCAGTACTTC. This codes for CASSAPGLGGRNEQYF. J is TRBJ2-7 and V is TRBV7-2; 8 bases fit TRBD2. This CDR3 is built from 16 residues. The junction had 14 bases not matched to a gene; V was cut back by 5 bases and J by 5 bases. Germline CDR1 and CDR2: SGHTA and FQGNSA.

The J gene is TRBJ1-5, the V gene TRBV27, with D unresolved. V was shortened by 6 bases and J by 7 bases, with 19 bases between the two germline ends. Germline CDR1 is MNHEY and CDR2 is SMNVEV (reference sequence). This CDR3 is 15 amino acids long. The CDR3: CASRPIGFREQPQHF. Written as DNA, the CDR3 is TGTGCCAGCAGACCTATCGGGTTTAGAGAGCAGCCCCAGCATTTT.

This chain links TRBV5-4 with TRBJ1-2, with 7 nucleotides matching TRBD1. Germline trimming cut 6 bases from V and 3 bases from J; bases unmatched to any gene: 5. CDR1 SGHNT and CDR2 YYREEE come from the germline V gene (reference sequence). The CDR3 extends over 13 amino acids. This chain's CDR3 is CASTDREDYGYTF. As DNA, the CDR3 is TGTGCCAGCACCGACAGGGAAGACTATGGCTACACCTTC. Filled out from reference TRBV5-4 and TRBJ1-2, the complete variable domain reads ETGVTQSPTHLIKTRGQQVTLRCSSQSGHNTVSWYQQALGQGPQFIFQYYREEENGRGNFPPRFSGLQFPNYSSELNVNALELDDSALYLCASTDREDYGYTFGSGTRLTVV.

The chain recombines TRBV7-9 with TRBJ2-1; 8 nucleotides match TRBD1. The V and J ends lost 4 bases and 3 bases, in that order; junction bases with no gene match: 5. Germline V lookup: CDR1 SEHNR, CDR2 FQNEAQ (reference sequence). There are 15 residues in the CDR3. In DNA form, the CDR3 reads TGTGCCAGCAGCTGGGACAGGATTAACTACAATGAGCAGTTCTTC. It specifies CASSWDRINYNEQFF.